Shown below are 21 T cell receptor beta chains from a single sample sequenced in a study of T cell changes during pregnancy in multiple sclerosis. TCRdb keeps only in-frame clones here, not all; method: immunoSEQ multiplex PCR. This table has around 69,000 clones, more than 75% appearing once. The sequencing here drew on peripheral blood, taken in the third trimester of pregnancy. Source of these receptors: a female donor with multiple sclerosis, enrolled in a pregnancy study.

The count of this clone is one. The rearrangement joins TRBV18 to TRBJ2-2, with TRBD2 as a possible D gene (5 bases). The CDR3 is 14 residues long. Trimming removed 0 bases from V and 6 bases from J, with 8 bases in between. Germline CDR1 is KGHSH and CDR2 is LQKENI. CDR3 sequence: CASSPPRVAGELFF. The CDR3, as DNA: TGTGCCAGCTCACCACCGCGGGTAGCCGGGGAGCTGTTTTTT.

The rearrangement joins TRBV28 to TRBJ2-5; D may be TRBD1 (5 bases). Germline CDR1 reads MDHEN; CDR2 reads SYDVKM. The CDR3 consists of 15 residues. V shed 3 bases and J shed 0 bases, with 11 bases lying between them. The CDR3 spells CASSFKGAYQETQYF. CDR3 sequence (DNA): TGTGCCAGCAGTTTTAAAGGGGCGTACCAAGAGACCCAGTACTTC.

In this sample, this clone turned up once. The chain links TRBV28 to TRBJ1-1; possible D gene TRBD1, 5 bases. The CDR3 is 19 amino acids. CDR1 is MDHEN, CDR2 SYDVKM, per germline. The V end lost 6 bases, the J end lost 1 base, and 27 bases lay between the germline ends. CDR3 in DNA: TGTGCCAGCAGCCTTAAAAGAGGTGGGAGGAGGGGATGGAACACTGAAGCTTTCTTT. It codes for CASSLKRGGRRGWNTEAFF. Full variable domain (remainder filled in from reference TRBV28 and TRBJ1-1): DVKVTQSSRYLVKRTGEKVFLECVQDMDHENMFWYRQDPGLGLRLIYFSYDVKMKEKGDIPEGYSVSREKKERFSLILESASTNQTSMYLCASSLKRGGRRGWNTEAFFGQGTRLTVV.

The rearrangement joins TRBV27 to TRBJ2-1; D is ambiguous. V was clipped by 6 bases and J by 0 bases, with 6 bases between them. Germline V lookup: CDR1 MNHEY, CDR2 SMNVEV (reference sequence). The CDR3 is made up of 13 amino acids. Here the CDR3 reads CASSYSSYNEQFF. DNA for the CDR3: TGTGCCAGCAGCTACAGCTCCTACAATGAGCAGTTCTTC.

The chain carries TRBV5-4 and TRBJ1-4, with D hard to call. Germline V gene sequence: CDR1 SGHNT, CDR2 YYREEE (reference sequence). V lost 2 bases and J 6 bases, leaving 11 bases between the germline ends. CDR3 size: 14 residues. Here the CDR3 reads CASSFPGVDEKLFF. In DNA form, the CDR3 reads TGTGCCAGCAGCTTCCCCGGGGTGGATGAAAAACTGTTTTTT.

The V gene is TRBV9, the J gene TRBJ1-5; TRBD1 matches 11 bases. V lost 3 bases to trimming and J lost 9 bases; unmatched junction nucleotides: 8. Germline V gene lookup returns CDR1 SGDLS and CDR2 YYNGEE. CDR3 size: 15 residues. The CDR3 region is CASSGGTGGYLPQHF. The CDR3 DNA follows: TGTGCCAGCAGCGGGGGGACAGGGGGATATTTGCCCCAGCATTTT. Full variable domain (remainder filled in from reference TRBV9 and TRBJ1-5): DSGVTQTPKHLITATGQRVTLRCSPRSGDLSVYWYQQSLDQGLQFLIQYYNGEERAKGNILERFSAQQFPDLHSELNLSSLELGDSALYFCASSGGTGGYLPQHFGDGTRLSIL.

In this sample, this clone turned up a few times. The chain carries TRBV18 and TRBJ1-5; unclear D gene. V was clipped by 3 bases and J by 3 bases, with 6 bases between them. The CDR3 has 13 amino acids. The germline gives CDR1 KGHSH, CDR2 LQKENI. CDR3 region: CASSPHYNQPQHF. The CDR3 DNA reads as TGTGCCAGCTCACCTCACTACAATCAGCCCCAGCATTTT.

The chain has TRBV7-2 and TRBJ1-1; no clear D gene. The CDR3 loop spans 14 amino acids. Trimming pared 5 bases from V and 0 bases from J, leaving 10 bases between. CDR1 and CDR2 (germline): SGHTA, FQGNSA. The CDR3 protein is CASSRDKMNTEAFF. The CDR3 DNA reads as TGTGCCAGCAGCCGGGATAAGATGAACACTGAAGCTTTCTTT.

This chain links TRBV28 with TRBJ1-5; D call uncertain. The CDR3 is 14 residues long. In germline, CDR1 is MDHEN, CDR2 SYDVKM. Deletions cut 6 bases from V and 2 bases from J, with 11 bases between. In DNA form, the CDR3 reads TGTGCCAGCAGCCAAGACACCGGCAATCAGCCCCAGCATTTT. Encoded protein: CASSQDTGNQPQHF.

The chain combines TRBV7-8 with TRBJ2-5; 8 bases match TRBD2. Per germline, CDR1 SGHVS and CDR2 FQNEAQ. The J segment lost 2 bases and the V segment lost 7 bases, leaving 15 bases of the junction unmatched. This CDR3 is built from 17 residues. The CDR3: CASTPPGASGLQETQYF. The CDR3 nucleotides read TGTGCCAGCACCCCTCCTGGGGCTAGCGGGCTTCAAGAGACCCAGTACTTC. The entire variable domain, with the rest obtained from reference TRBV7-8 and TRBJ2-5, is as follows: GAGVSQSPRYKVAKRGQDVALRCDPISGHVSLFWYQQALGQGPEFLTYFQNEAQLDKSGLPSDRFFAERPEGSVSTLKIQRTQQEDSAVYLCASTPPGASGLQETQYFGPGTRLLVL.

V and J are TRBV6-6 and TRBJ1-1; D not certain. CDR3 length: 12 residues. Deletions cut 1 base from V and 7 bases from J, with 7 bases between. Germline values: CDR1 MNHNY, CDR2 SVGAGI (reference sequence). CDR3 nucleotide sequence: TGTGCCAGCAGTTACTGGAGGGATGAAGCTTTCTTT. It encodes CASSYWRDEAFF.

The chain employs TRBV5-1 and TRBJ1-4, with TRBD1 matching over 9 bases. V trimming: 0 bases; J trimming: 6 bases; junction bases outside the gene matches: 12. Germline V gene sequence: CDR1 SGHRS, CDR2 YFSETQ. The CDR3 sequence is 18 residues long. This CDR3 reads CASSLGTGGAGAHEKLFF. The CDR3 region has the DNA TGCGCCAGCAGCTTGGGCACAGGGGGCGCAGGTGCACATGAAAAACTGTTTTTT.

V is TRBV7-2 and J is TRBJ1-4; tentatively, D is TRBD1 (5 bases). There are 17 residues in the CDR3. V lost 5 bases to trimming and J lost 4 bases, with 20 bases between them. Germline CDR1 is SGHTA and CDR2 is FQGNSA. CDR3: CASSPIAGGRINEKLFF. DNA of the CDR3: TGTGCCAGCAGCCCAATCGCCGGGGGACGGATTAATGAAAAACTGTTTTTT.

This clone was observed a handful of times. The CDR3 DNA follows: TGTGCCAGCAGCTCCGGACAGGAGGATTCACCCCTCCACTTT. This translates into CASSSGQEDSPLHF. The rearrangement links TRBV5-4 to TRBJ1-6; 7 nucleotides match TRBD1. The CDR3 is 14 residues long. CDR1 and CDR2 from the germline V gene are SGHNT and YYREEE (reference sequence). J lost 8 bases, V lost 3 bases, and 5 bases had no gene match.

The CDR3, as DNA: TGTGCCAGCAGTGTACTAGCGGGGGGGCACAATGAGCAGTTCTTC. It encodes CASSVLAGGHNEQFF. The chain uses TRBV2 and TRBJ2-1, with 13 nucleotides matching TRBD2. V shed 4 bases, J shed 5 bases, and the junction held 2 bases outside the gene matches. This CDR3 region has 15 residues. Germline-derived CDR1 and CDR2 are SNHLY and FYNNEI.

V and J are TRBV5-4 and TRBJ1-2; TRBD1 matches 9 bases. This CDR3 region has 15 residues. Germline assignment: CDR1 SGHNT and CDR2 YYREEE (reference sequence). Unmatched junction bases numbered 8, after V lost 2 bases and J lost 6 bases. The CDR3 reads CASSFGRTGDNGYTF. CDR3 nucleotides: TGTGCCAGCAGCTTCGGGAGGACAGGGGACAATGGCTACACCTTC.

This chain uses TRBV2 with TRBJ1-5, with D unclear. The CDR3 runs 14 residues. Germline V gene data show CDR1 as SNHLY and CDR2 as FYNNEI. With 6 bases removed from V and 7 bases from J, the gap between germline ends came to 16 bases. CDR3 protein: CASSTTRFWQPQHF. The CDR3 DNA is TGTGCCAGCAGCACGACAAGATTTTGGCAGCCCCAGCATTTT.

The rearrangement joins TRBV7-2 to TRBJ2-3; 7 bases agree with TRBD1. Germline CDR1 is SGHTA and CDR2 is FQGNSA. The CDR3 sequence is 14 residues long. The junction had 6 bases not matched to a gene; V was cut back by 7 bases and J by 2 bases. The CDR3 sequence is CASTQGVVTDTQYF. The CDR3 nucleotides read TGTGCCAGCACCCAGGGGGTTGTCACAGATACGCAGTATTTT. The whole variable domain, filled in from reference TRBV7-2 and TRBJ2-3, reads GAGVSQSPSNKVTEKGKDVELRCDPISGHTALYWYRQSLGQGLEFLIYFQGNSAPDKSGLPSDRFSAERTGGSVSTLTIQRTQQEDSAVYLCASTQGVVTDTQYFGPGTRLTVL.

The rearrangement joins TRBV29-1 to TRBJ2-5; 8 bases align to TRBD1. The J call may be faulty, since TRBJ2-7 better matches the DNA end. Germline V gene lookup returns CDR1 SQVTM and CDR2 ANQGSEA. The CDR3 has 14 amino acids. This chain's CDR3 is CSVEEGQGASEQYF. For the CDR3, the DNA is TGCAGCGTTGAAGAGGGGCAGGGGGCGAGCGAGCAGTACTTC.

The V and J genes are TRBV5-1 and TRBJ2-2; D remains ambiguous. Germline values: CDR1 SGHRS, CDR2 YFSETQ. The CDR3 totals 14 residues. V was cut by 2 bases and J by 1 base, with 6 bases left in between. CDR3 bases: TGCGCCAGCAGCTTCAGGCAGAACACCGGGGAGCTGTTTTTT. This encodes CASSFRQNTGELFF.

The genes are TRBV9 and TRBJ2-7, with D perhaps TRBD1 (5 bases). V dropped 0 bases and J dropped 6 bases, with 13 bases sitting between them. The CDR3 sequence is 14 residues long. Germline CDR1 reads SGDLS; CDR2 reads YYNGEE. CDR3 residues: CASSVDVRATEQYF. The CDR3 DNA follows: TGTGCCAGCAGCGTAGATGTCAGGGCAACCGAGCAGTACTTC.